Each of the 5 T cell receptor beta chains below was sequenced from the same sample in a study of blood T cell repertoires in COVID-19. Using immunoSEQ multiplex PCR, the repertoire was profiled, and TCRdb retains in-frame clones only, with some absent. Here the sample spans 220,000 or so clones, roughly 80% being singletons. The sample comprised peripheral blood. Receptor source: a woman of 80 years or more with COVID-19, enrolled during active disease.

The J gene is TRBJ1-1, the V gene TRBV5-1; 8 bases fit TRBD1. The CDR3 has 15 amino acids. J was trimmed by 5 bases and V by 4 bases; bases with no gene match: 10. Looked up from germline, CDR1 is SGHRS and CDR2 is YFSETQ. The CDR3 loop is CASSRTGRVWTEAFF. CDR3 nucleotides: TGCGCCAGCAGCCGGACAGGGCGCGTTTGGACTGAAGCTTTCTTT.

V usage is TRBV5-1 and J usage is TRBJ2-3, with D possibly TRBD2 on 7 matching bases. This CDR3 has 14 amino acids. V dropped 5 bases and J dropped 10 bases, with 20 bases sitting between them. Germline V gene lookup returns CDR1 SGHRS and CDR2 YFSETQ. As DNA, the CDR3 is TGCGCCAGCAGTTCGCGGGGGCCTATCGGGGCGCAGTATTTT. It specifies CASSSRGPIGAQYF.

This chain connects TRBV11-1 to TRBJ1-1; 8 nucleotides align to TRBD1. CDR3 length: 13 amino acids. The junction had 5 bases not matched to a gene; V was cut back by 6 bases and J by 5 bases. The germline V gene encodes CDR1 SGHAT and CDR2 FQDESV (reference sequence). This chain's CDR3 is CASRVTGGTEAFF. In DNA, the CDR3 is TGTGCCAGCAGGGTAACAGGGGGGACTGAAGCTTTCTTT.

This clone was recorded a few times. The CDR3 spells CASSSMSGTQNPHEQFF. Here the CDR3 DNA reads TGCGCCAGCAGCTCTATGTCCGGGACTCAGAACCCCCATGAGCAGTTCTTC. V usage is TRBV5-1 and J usage is TRBJ2-1; TRBD2 might be the D (6 bases). The CDR3 has 17 amino acids. V was clipped by 3 bases and J by 8 bases, with 24 bases between them. Per germline, CDR1 SGHRS and CDR2 YFSETQ.

The chain links TRBV7-2 to TRBJ2-3, with D unresolved. CDR3 length: 13 residues. Germline CDR1 reads SGHTA; CDR2 reads FQGNSA. V gave up 4 bases and J gave up 1 base, with 6 bases separating them. Here the CDR3 reads CASSSYGTDTQYF. The DNA for the CDR3 is TGTGCCAGCAGCTCCTACGGCACAGATACGCAGTATTTT.